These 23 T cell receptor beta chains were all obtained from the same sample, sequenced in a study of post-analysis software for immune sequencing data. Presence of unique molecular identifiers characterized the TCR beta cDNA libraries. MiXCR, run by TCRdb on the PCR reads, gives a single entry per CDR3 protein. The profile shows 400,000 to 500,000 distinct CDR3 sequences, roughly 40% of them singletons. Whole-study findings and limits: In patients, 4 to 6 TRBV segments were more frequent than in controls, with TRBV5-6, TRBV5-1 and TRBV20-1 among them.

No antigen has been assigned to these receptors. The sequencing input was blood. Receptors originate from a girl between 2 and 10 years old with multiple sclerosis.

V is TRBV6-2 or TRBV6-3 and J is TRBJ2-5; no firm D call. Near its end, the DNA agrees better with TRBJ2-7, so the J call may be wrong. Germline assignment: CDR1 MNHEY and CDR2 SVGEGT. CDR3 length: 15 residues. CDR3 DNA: TGTGCCAGCAGTTACATACGCAGGACCCCCTACGAGCAGTACTTC. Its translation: CASSYIRRTPYEQYF.

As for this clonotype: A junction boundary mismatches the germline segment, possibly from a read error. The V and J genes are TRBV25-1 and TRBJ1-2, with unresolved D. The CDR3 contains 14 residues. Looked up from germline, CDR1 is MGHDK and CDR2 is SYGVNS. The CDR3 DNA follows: TGTGCCAGCAGTGAGCACGGACGGAACTATGGCCACACCTTC. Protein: CASSEHGRNYGHTF.

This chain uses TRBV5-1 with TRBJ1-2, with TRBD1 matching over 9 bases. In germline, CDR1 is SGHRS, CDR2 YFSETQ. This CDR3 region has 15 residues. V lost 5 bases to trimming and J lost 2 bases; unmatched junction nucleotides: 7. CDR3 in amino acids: CASSFNRGPNYGYTF. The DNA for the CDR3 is TGCGCCAGCAGTTTTAACAGGGGGCCGAACTATGGCTACACCTTC.

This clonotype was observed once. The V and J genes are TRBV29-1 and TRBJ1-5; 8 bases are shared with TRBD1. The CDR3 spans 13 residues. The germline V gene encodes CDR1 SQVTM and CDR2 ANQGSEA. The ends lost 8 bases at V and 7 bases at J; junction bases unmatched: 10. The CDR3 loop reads CSILRGQGQPQHF. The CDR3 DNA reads TGCAGCATCCTCAGGGGGCAGGGGCAGCCCCAGCATTTT.

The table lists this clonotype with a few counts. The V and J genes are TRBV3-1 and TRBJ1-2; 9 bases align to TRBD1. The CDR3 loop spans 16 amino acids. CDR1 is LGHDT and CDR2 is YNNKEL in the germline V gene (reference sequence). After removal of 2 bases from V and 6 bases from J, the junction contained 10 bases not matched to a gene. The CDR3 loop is CASSQRDRVFSDGYTF. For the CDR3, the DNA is TGTGCCAGCAGCCAACGGGACAGGGTTTTTTCTGATGGCTACACCTTC.

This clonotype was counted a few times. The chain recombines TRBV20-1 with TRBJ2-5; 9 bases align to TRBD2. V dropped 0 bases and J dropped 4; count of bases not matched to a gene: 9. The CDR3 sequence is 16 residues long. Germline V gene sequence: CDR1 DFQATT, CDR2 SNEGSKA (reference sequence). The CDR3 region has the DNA TGCAGTGCTAGAGATAGGGCGGGGGGGCCGTTAGAGACCCAGTACTTC. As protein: CSARDRAGGPLETQYF.

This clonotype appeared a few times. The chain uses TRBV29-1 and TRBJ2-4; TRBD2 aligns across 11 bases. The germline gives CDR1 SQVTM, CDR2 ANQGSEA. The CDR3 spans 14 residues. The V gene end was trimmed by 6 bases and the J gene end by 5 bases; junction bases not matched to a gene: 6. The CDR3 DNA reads TGCAGCGTCTTGACTAGCGGGACCCAAAACATTCAGTACTTC. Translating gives CSVLTSGTQNIQYF.

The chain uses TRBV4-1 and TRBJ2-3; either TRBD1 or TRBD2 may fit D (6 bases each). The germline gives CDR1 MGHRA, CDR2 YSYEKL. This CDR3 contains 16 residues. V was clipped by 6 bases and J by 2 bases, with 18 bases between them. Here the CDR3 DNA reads TGCGCCAGCAGACCGTGGCGGGGACAAAACACAGATACGCAGTATTTT. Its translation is CASRPWRGQNTDTQYF.

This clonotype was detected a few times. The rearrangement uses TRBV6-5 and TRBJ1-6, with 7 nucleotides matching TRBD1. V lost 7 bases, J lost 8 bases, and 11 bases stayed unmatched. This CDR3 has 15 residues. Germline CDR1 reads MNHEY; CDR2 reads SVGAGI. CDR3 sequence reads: CASIQTQGRHSPLHF. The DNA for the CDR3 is TGTGCCAGCATACAAACACAGGGGAGGCATTCACCCCTCCACTTT.

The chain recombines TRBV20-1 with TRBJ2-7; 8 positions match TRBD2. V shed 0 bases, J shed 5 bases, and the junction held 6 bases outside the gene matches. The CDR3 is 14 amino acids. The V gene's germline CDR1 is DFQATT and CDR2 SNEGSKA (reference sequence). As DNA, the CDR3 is TGCAGTGCTAGAGATTCCGGGGGGGTGAACGAGCAGTACTTC. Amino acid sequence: CSARDSGGVNEQYF.

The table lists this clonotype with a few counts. Written as DNA, the CDR3 is TGTGCCAGCAGCTTAGCGGGTATCCCTGGGCAGCCCCAGCATTTT. Translated: CASSLAGIPGQPQHF. The genes are TRBV11-2 and TRBJ1-5; D is undetermined. Deletions cut 1 base from V and 7 bases from J, with 14 bases between. Germline-derived CDR1 and CDR2 are SGHAT and FQNNGV. CDR3 length: 15 amino acids.

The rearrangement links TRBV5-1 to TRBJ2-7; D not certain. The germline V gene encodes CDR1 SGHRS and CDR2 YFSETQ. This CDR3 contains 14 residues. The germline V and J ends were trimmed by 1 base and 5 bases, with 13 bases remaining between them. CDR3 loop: CASSLRQVLDEQYF. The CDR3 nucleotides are TGCGCCAGCAGCTTGCGGCAGGTTCTCGACGAGCAGTACTTC.

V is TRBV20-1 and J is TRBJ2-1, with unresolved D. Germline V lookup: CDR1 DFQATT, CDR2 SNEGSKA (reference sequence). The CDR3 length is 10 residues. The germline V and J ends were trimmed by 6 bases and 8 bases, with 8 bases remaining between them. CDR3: CSANADEQFF. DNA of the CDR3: TGCAGTGCAAATGCGGATGAGCAGTTCTTC.

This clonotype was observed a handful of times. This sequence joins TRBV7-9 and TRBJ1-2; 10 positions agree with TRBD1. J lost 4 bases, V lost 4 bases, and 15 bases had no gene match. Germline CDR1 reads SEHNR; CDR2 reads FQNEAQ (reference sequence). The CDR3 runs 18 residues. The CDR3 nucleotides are TGTGCCAGCAGCTCCAATGGACCGGGACAGGGGTTCAGCTATGGCTACACCTTC. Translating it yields CASSSNGPGQGFSYGYTF.

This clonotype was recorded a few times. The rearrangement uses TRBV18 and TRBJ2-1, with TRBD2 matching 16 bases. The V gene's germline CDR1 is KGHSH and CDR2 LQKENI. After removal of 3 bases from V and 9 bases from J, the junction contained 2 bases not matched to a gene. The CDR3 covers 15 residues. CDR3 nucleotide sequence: TGTGCCAGCTCACCCGGGACTAGCGGGGGGGCTGAGCAGTTCTTC. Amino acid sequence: CASSPGTSGGAEQFF.

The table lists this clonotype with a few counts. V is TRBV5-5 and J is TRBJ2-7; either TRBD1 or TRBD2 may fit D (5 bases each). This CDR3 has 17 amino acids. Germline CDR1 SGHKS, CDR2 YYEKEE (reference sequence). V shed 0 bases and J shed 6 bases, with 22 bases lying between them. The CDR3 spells CASSLVSFDPWGTEQYF. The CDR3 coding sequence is TGTGCCAGCAGCTTGGTGTCTTTCGATCCTTGGGGGACCGAGCAGTACTTC.

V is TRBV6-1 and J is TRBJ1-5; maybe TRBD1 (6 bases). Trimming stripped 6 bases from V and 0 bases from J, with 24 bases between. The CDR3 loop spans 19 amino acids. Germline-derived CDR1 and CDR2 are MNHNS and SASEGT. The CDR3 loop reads CASSPTLNDRPYSNQPQHF. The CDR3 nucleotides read TGTGCCAGCAGCCCAACACTGAACGACAGGCCCTATAGCAATCAGCCCCAGCATTTT.

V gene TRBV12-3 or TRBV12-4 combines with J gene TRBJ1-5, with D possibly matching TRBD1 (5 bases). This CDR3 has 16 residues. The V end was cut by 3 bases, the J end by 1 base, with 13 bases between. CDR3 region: CASSFSLGDSNQPQHF. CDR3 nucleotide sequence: TGTGCCAGCAGTTTTTCGCTGGGGGACAGCAATCAGCCCCAGCATTTT.

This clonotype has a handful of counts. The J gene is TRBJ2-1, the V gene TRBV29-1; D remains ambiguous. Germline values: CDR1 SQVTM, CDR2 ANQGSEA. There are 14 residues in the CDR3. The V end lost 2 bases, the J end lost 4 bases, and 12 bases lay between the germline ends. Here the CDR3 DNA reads TGCAGCGTTGAATCTCCAGACAATTACAATGAGCAGTTCTTC. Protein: CSVESPDNYNEQFF.

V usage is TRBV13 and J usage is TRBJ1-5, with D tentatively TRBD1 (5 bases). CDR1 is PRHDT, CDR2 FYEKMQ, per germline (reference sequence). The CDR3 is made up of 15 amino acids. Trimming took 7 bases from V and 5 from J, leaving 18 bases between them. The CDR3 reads CASNFGGQGDQPQHF. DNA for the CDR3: TGTGCCAGCAACTTTGGAGGGCAGGGCGATCAGCCCCAGCATTTT.

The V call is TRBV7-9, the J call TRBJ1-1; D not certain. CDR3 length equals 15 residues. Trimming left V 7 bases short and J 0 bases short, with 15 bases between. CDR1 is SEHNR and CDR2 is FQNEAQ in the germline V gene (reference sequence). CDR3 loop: CASNDRAQLNTEAFF. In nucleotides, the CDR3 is TGTGCCAGCAACGACCGGGCACAACTGAACACTGAAGCTTTCTTT.

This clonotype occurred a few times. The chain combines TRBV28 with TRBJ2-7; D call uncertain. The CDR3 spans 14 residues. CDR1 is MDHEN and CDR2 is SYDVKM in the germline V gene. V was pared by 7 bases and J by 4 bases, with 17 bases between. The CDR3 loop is CASTPGSILYEQYF. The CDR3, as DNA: TGTGCCAGCACCCCCGGCAGCATACTATACGAGCAGTACTTC.

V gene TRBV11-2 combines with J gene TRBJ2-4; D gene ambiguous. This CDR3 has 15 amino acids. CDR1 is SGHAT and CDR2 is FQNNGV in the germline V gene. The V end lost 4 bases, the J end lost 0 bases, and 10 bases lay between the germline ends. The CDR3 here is CASSSSSLAKNIQYF. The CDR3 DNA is TGTGCCAGCAGCTCCAGCAGTTTAGCCAAAAACATTCAGTACTTC.